Described below is a single T cell receptor (beta chain) sequence and its context. The data derive from a study of blood T cell repertoires in COVID-19. Study as a whole: Some COVID-19 samples were acute and others convalescent; all came from the United States, Italy and Spain. Sample material is recorded as cDNA or gDNA derived from T cells, B-cell-depleted T cells, or PBMCs.

Per the authors' pipeline: For nucleated cells, counts were estimated from reference gene primer amplification. Some clones are missing from TCRdb's copy, which holds only in-frame ones; the method was immunoSEQ multiplex PCR. V, J and clone size were drawn from that table, and D and trimming were deduced from the DNA. The sample consists of nearly 95,000 clones, almost 90% of them appearing once. This TCR derives from a human donor with active COVID-19. The donor label of this sample is uncertain. The specimen sequenced was peripheral blood.

The CDR3, as DNA: TGTGCCAGCAGCTTTTTCAGCAGGGGGCCGAAAATCTACGAGCAGTACTTC. Protein sequence: CASSFFSRGPKIYEQYF. The V gene is TRBV7-4, the J gene TRBJ2-7; TRBD1 matches 8 bases. Germline CDR1 SGHVT, CDR2 SQSDAQ. V shed 3 bases, J shed 3 bases, and the junction held 13 bases outside the gene matches. The CDR3 contains 17 residues. The full variable domain, rest sourced from reference TRBV7-4 and TRBJ2-7, is GAGVSQSPRYKVAKRGRDVALRCDSISGHVTLYWYRQTLGQGSEVLTYSQSDAQRDKSGRPSGRFSAERPERSVSTLKIQRTEQGDSAVYLCASSFFSRGPKIYEQYFGPGTRLTVT.